The 17 T cell receptor beta chains below were found in one sample sequenced in a study of cytomegalovirus exposure and HLA in healthy donors. The PCR employed 60 Vbeta primers together with 13 Jbeta primers. The assay was immunoSEQ multiplex PCR, and TCRdb's table has in-frame clones only and misses some. The data contain 33,000 or so clones, 90% to 95% of them singletons. The material sequenced was PBMCs. The receptors were sampled from a woman between 18 and 29 years old in good health and CMV-seronegative.

V gene TRBV7-9 combines with J gene TRBJ1-5, with D possibly being TRBD1 (5 bases). V was cut by 1 base and J by 2 bases, with 12 bases left in between. The CDR3 is 16 amino acids. Germline CDR1 SEHNR, CDR2 FQNEAQ (reference sequence). CDR3 coding DNA: TGTGCCAGCAGCTTAGGGGGGGAGATTGGCAATCAGCCCCAGCATTTT. This sequence encodes CASSLGGEIGNQPQHF.

This sequence joins TRBV30 and TRBJ2-5; D may be TRBD1 (6 bases). V lost 3 bases and J lost 2, with 16 bases in between. Germline lookup yields CDR1 GTSNPN and CDR2 SVGIG (reference sequence). The CDR3 runs to 15 residues. The CDR3 reads CAWSPPDSLQETQYF. The CDR3 DNA follows: TGTGCCTGGAGCCCCCCGGACAGCCTACAAGAGACCCAGTACTTC. Full variable domain (rest looked up from reference TRBV30 and TRBJ2-5): SQTIHQWPATLVQPVGSPLSLECTVEGTSNPNLYWYRQAAGRGLQLLFYSVGIGQISSEVPQNLSASRPQDRQFILSSKKLLLSDSGFYLCAWSPPDSLQETQYFGPGTRLLVL.

The V gene is TRBV11-2, the J gene TRBJ2-5; 7 nucleotides align to TRBD1. The length of the CDR3 is 15 residues. The junction had 9 bases not matched to a gene; V was cut back by 3 bases and J by 5 bases. In germline, CDR1 is SGHAT, CDR2 FQNNGV. The CDR3 here is CASSFLTQGEETQYF. In DNA form, the CDR3 reads TGTGCCAGCAGCTTCCTTACCCAGGGGGAGGAGACCCAGTACTTC.

This chain connects TRBV6-5 to TRBJ2-7; TRBD2 aligns across 14 bases. Germline-derived CDR1 and CDR2 are MNHEY and SVGAGI. J lost 6 bases, V lost 5 bases, and 6 bases had no gene match. The CDR3 is 15 residues long. The CDR3 DNA reads TGTGCCAGCAGTCCGACTAGCGGGAGGGCCACCGAGCAGTACTTC. It translates to CASSPTSGRATEQYF.

Concerning this clone itself: An end of the junction does not agree with germline; a read error may underlie this. The gene calls are TRBV10-3 and TRBJ1-1; D is uncertain. The length of the CDR3 is 13 residues. Germline CDR1 and CDR2: ENHRY and SYGVKD. This CDR3 reads CATSLGSGAEAFF. As DNA, the CDR3 is TGTGCCACCAGTCTGGGTAGCGGGGCTGAAGCTTTCTTT.

The chain joins TRBV6-5 to TRBJ2-5; 8 bases map to TRBD1. There are 13 residues in the CDR3. CDR1 and CDR2 from the germline V gene are MNHEY and SVGAGI. J gave up 5 bases and V 5 bases, and 4 bases lay outside the gene matches. CDR3 amino acids: CASSPQGAETQYF. Here the CDR3 DNA reads TGTGCCAGCAGTCCCCAGGGGGCGGAGACCCAGTACTTC.

The rearrangement joins TRBV6-5 to TRBJ1-1; a possible D gene is TRBD1 (5 bases). With 0 bases removed from V and 3 bases from J, the gap between germline ends came to 11 bases. CDR3 size: 15 residues. Germline-derived CDR1 and CDR2 are MNHEY and SVGAGI. The CDR3 sequence: CASSYSGGWDTEAFF. CDR3 nucleotide sequence: TGTGCCAGCAGTTACTCGGGGGGTTGGGACACTGAAGCTTTCTTT.

The genes are TRBV30 and TRBJ2-7; D possibly corresponds to TRBD1 (6 bases). Trimming removed 0 bases from V and 0 bases from J, with 9 bases in between. The CDR3 extends over 14 amino acids. CDR1 is GTSNPN and CDR2 is SVGIG in the germline V gene (reference sequence). In nucleotides, the CDR3 is TGTGCCTGGAGTGTAGGGGGAGTCTCCTACGAGCAGTACTTC. It specifies CAWSVGGVSYEQYF.

The CDR3 DNA reads as TGTGCCAGCAGTTACAGGGGGCGTAACGAAAAACTGTTTTTT. This gives the protein CASSYRGRNEKLFF. The chain carries TRBV6-5 and TRBJ1-4; 7 bases match TRBD1. The germline V gene has CDR1 MNHEY and CDR2 SVGAGI. V shed 2 bases, J shed 8 bases, and the junction held 5 bases outside the gene matches. This CDR3 is built from 14 residues.

The chain carries TRBV4-2 and TRBJ1-1; tentatively, D is TRBD1 (5 bases). Per the germline V gene, CDR1 is LGHNA and CDR2 is YNFKEQ. Deletions cut 1 base from V and 4 bases from J, with 13 bases between. This CDR3 is built from 15 residues. CDR3 in DNA: TGTGCCAGCAGCCAAGTTCCGAAGGACATCACTGAAGCTTTCTTT. Its protein product is CASSQVPKDITEAFF.

V is TRBV7-9 and J is TRBJ2-3; possible D gene TRBD2, 5 bases. Germline CDR1 reads SEHNR; CDR2 reads FQNEAQ (reference sequence). The CDR3 runs 16 residues. The germline V and J ends were trimmed by 2 bases and 4 bases, with 16 bases remaining between them. CDR3 protein: CASSLLPLVGSDTQYF. In DNA, the CDR3 is TGTGCCAGCAGCTTACTTCCACTAGTCGGTTCAGATACGCAGTATTTT.

The J gene is TRBJ2-2, the V gene TRBV28; TRBD2 aligns across 7 bases. CDR1 is MDHEN, CDR2 SYDVKM, per germline. V lost 6 bases, J lost 3 bases, and 4 bases stayed unmatched. This CDR3 has 14 residues. The CDR3 region is CASSWGGYTGELFF. CDR3 DNA: TGTGCCAGCAGCTGGGGGGGATACACCGGGGAGCTGTTTTTT.

The rearrangement uses TRBV7-3 and TRBJ1-1, with TRBD1 matching over 10 bases. J gave up 6 bases and V 4 bases, and 20 bases lay outside the gene matches. CDR1 and CDR2 (germline): SGHTA, FQGTGA. The CDR3 contains 19 residues. Written as DNA, the CDR3 is TGTGCCAGCAGCTCTAAAACTGTGCCCGGGACAGGGGCTAGAGCTGAAGCTTTCTTT. The encoded protein is CASSSKTVPGTGARAEAFF.

This clone was counted only a few times. The chain uses TRBV5-6 and TRBJ2-3; D gene unclear. This CDR3 contains 14 residues. Trimming stripped 2 bases from V and 0 bases from J, with 7 bases between. Germline CDR1 SGHDT, CDR2 YYEEEE. This chain's CDR3 is CASSFLLSTDTQYF. CDR3 DNA: TGTGCCAGCAGCTTTCTTCTTAGCACAGATACGCAGTATTTT.

This rearrangement joins TRBV7-2 to TRBJ2-7, with 7 bases identical to TRBD1. There are 15 residues in the CDR3. V was clipped by 5 bases and J by 3 bases; unmatched bases: 10. Per the germline V gene, CDR1 is SGHTA and CDR2 is FQGNSA. CDR3 DNA sequence: TGTGCCAGCAGCCCGAGACAGGGCCTTCTCTACGAGCAGTACTTC. It specifies CASSPRQGLLYEQYF.

V and J are TRBV5-6 and TRBJ1-2; 10 bases match TRBD1. The CDR3 has 16 residues. V was pared by 6 bases and J by 7 bases, with 15 bases of the junction left unmatched. CDR1 is SGHDT, CDR2 YYEEEE, per germline. The CDR3 is CASILMTGGFLTGYTF. The CDR3 DNA sequence: TGTGCCAGCATACTCATGACAGGGGGCTTTCTCACTGGCTACACCTTC.

The chain carries TRBV4-2 and TRBJ2-1; D ambiguous. Per germline, CDR1 LGHNA and CDR2 YNFKEQ. Between the trimmed V and J ends, which lost 3 bases and 8 bases, there was a span of 8 bases. The CDR3 consists of 12 residues. CDR3 nucleotide sequence: TGTGCCAGCAGCCAGCTGAGAGATGAGCAGTTCTTC. It yields the protein CASSQLRDEQFF.